Listed below are T cell receptor beta chains from one sample, sequenced in a study of cytomegalovirus exposure and HLA in healthy donors. Using immunoSEQ multiplex PCR, the repertoire was profiled, and TCRdb retains in-frame clones only, with some absent. The table records about 140,000 clones, about 80% of them present only once. Sequencing was performed on PBMCs. The receptors were gathered from a man under 40 in good health and CMV-seronegative. Each CDR3 is given with its conserved first and last residue. Each record gives: V gene, D gene, CDR3 length, J gene, clone size, CDR3 protein. D genes are given only for firm matches. Clone sizes are given selectively: once, few, many, or a class where the clone is expanded.

TRBV6-6,NA,14,TRBJ1-4,few,CASSTGPTNEKLFF
TRBV11-3,NA,13,TRBJ2-1,NA,CASSLTSNHEQFF
TRBV5-1,TRBD1,15,TRBJ1-3,NA,CASSLGQGFGNTIYF
TRBV28,NA,11,TRBJ1-5,NA,CASSPPGPQHF
TRBV6-6,TRBD1,15,TRBJ1-4,NA,CASSTTGGDREKLFF
TRBV6-5,NA,13,TRBJ1-2,NA,CASSYEAGYGYTF
TRBV5-1,NA,14,TRBJ1-1,NA,CASSLYGLHTEAFF
TRBV10-3,NA,14,TRBJ1-3,NA,CAISISPSGNTIYF
TRBV4-3,TRBD1,16,TRBJ2-1,once,CASSQGPGQGAYEQFF
TRBV27,NA,15,TRBJ2-2,NA,CASRPSGVGVMKLFF
TRBV28,NA,14,TRBJ2-3,NA,CASRAGTSTDTQYF
TRBV5-6,TRBD2,15,TRBJ2-7,NA,CASSAGTSGPYEQYF
TRBV6-5,TRBD1,16,TRBJ1-2,NA,CASSYEVGQGAPGYTF
TRBV30,TRBD2,15,TRBJ2-5,NA,CAWSGGLAGLETQYF
TRBV19,NA,14,TRBJ2-4,once,CASSRTWGVGIQYF
TRBV25-1,NA,11,TRBJ2-1,NA,CASSVIDEQFF
TRBV29-1,NA,16,TRBJ2-2,once,CSVEDLSGRGTGELFF
TRBV27,NA,13,TRBJ1-5,NA,CASSLTENQPQHF
TRBV28,NA,13,TRBJ1-2,once,CASSIPGLGGYTF
TRBV19,NA,11,TRBJ1-1,few,CASMQGSEAFF
TRBV6-1,NA,15,TRBJ1-3,NA,CASSGQRNLGNTIYF
TRBV6-5,NA,14,TRBJ1-1,NA,CASRSSERNTEAFF
TRBV18,TRBD1,14,TRBJ2-7,NA,CASSTGGALYEQYF
TRBV6-5,NA,15,TRBJ1-5,few,CASSSDTNSNQPQHF
TRBV28,NA,14,TRBJ2-2,NA,CASTPRTNTGELFF
TRBV7-9,TRBD1,15,TRBJ1-2,NA,CASSLGAGTGYGYTF
TRBV7-8,TRBD1,12,TRBJ2-3,NA,CASRTGADTQYF
TRBV5-5,NA,17,TRBJ1-3,NA,CASSPSAVQGSGNTIYF
TRBV11-2,NA,16,TRBJ1-1,NA,CASSSFPPAGATEAFF
TRBV2,NA,17,TRBJ2-1,NA,CASSAMGSGYSYNEQFF
TRBV28,TRBD1,17,TRBJ1-4,NA,CASSQLTLRDRQGKLFF
TRBV11-2,NA,15,TRBJ2-1,NA,CASSLVTSSYNEQFF
TRBV19,TRBD1,15,TRBJ2-7,NA,CARGLGQGVSHEQYF
TRBV5-1,TRBD2,15,TRBJ2-5,NA,CASSPRTSGRETQYF
TRBV4-1,TRBD1,17,TRBJ2-1,NA,CASSQLQGRSSYNEQFF
TRBV9,TRBD2,14,TRBJ2-5,NA,CASSAGRMGETQYF
TRBV7-9,TRBD2,15,TRBJ2-3,NA,CASSISGTITDTQYF
TRBV28,TRBD1,14,TRBJ1-3,NA,CASSLDRVGNTIYF
TRBV30,TRBD2,14,TRBJ2-3,once,CARTIAGGTDTQYF
TRBV7-9,NA,14,TRBJ1-3,NA,CASSLGTSGNTIYF
TRBV6-5,NA,15,TRBJ2-5,NA,CASSYSWGGRETQYF
TRBV18,NA,15,TRBJ2-5,NA,CASSPRVPIQETQYF
TRBV5-4,TRBD2,15,TRBJ2-5,once,CASSLGGGRVETQYF
TRBV7-2,TRBD1,14,TRBJ2-7,NA,CASSPGTGEYEQYF
TRBV27,NA,15,TRBJ2-2,NA,CASSRAGLNTGELFF
TRBV15,NA,16,TRBJ1-1,NA,CATSRAGHHLATEAFF
TRBV7-2,NA,13,TRBJ2-7,NA,CASSSPISYEQYF
TRBV2,TRBD1,14,TRBJ2-3,NA,CASSRDRATDTQYF
TRBV19,NA,13,TRBJ2-5,NA,CASRTGNEAEQYF
TRBV9,NA,15,TRBJ2-1,NA,CASSGQAGSYNEQFF
TRBV6-1,NA,13,TRBJ2-1,NA,CASLGLKYNEQFF
TRBV6-1,NA,12,TRBJ1-5,NA,CASSVTYQPQHF
TRBV29-1,NA,17,TRBJ1-2,NA,CSVSRRLSGADNYGYTF
TRBV4-1,TRBD1,15,TRBJ1-1,few,CASSQVGTGNTEAFF
TRBV4-3,NA,15,TRBJ2-7,once,CASNAAYGSQYEQYF
TRBV2,NA,15,TRBJ1-2,NA,CASSDAPPGYYGYTF
TRBV5-1,NA,19,TRBJ2-4,NA,CASSPHRGGSGIAKNIQYF
TRBV30,TRBD1,15,TRBJ2-2,NA,CAWSVFGTGSGELFF
TRBV6-6,NA,16,TRBJ1-1,NA,CASTYRGRGWGTEAFF
TRBV29-1,TRBD1,14,TRBJ2-7,NA,CSVVGTDQAYEQYF